A single T cell receptor beta chain is shown here with its context. The CDR3 runs to 16 residues. Germline CDR1 and CDR2: MGHRA and YSYEKL. Trimming pared 1 base from V and 0 bases from J, leaving 13 bases between. The data were taken from a study of shared clonotypes between healthy human individuals. The donors, all of them Caucasian adults, lived in Nashville, Tennessee. Clones were read by immunoSEQ multiplex PCR, and TCRdb kept only the in-frame ones, dropping some. The top ten hold 0.36% of the sample, which has approximately 2.5 million clones, approximately 93% seen once. This sequence was found in a young man in good health. Some clones in this sample may be carry-over from other donors' samples. Material for sequencing was naive CD4+ T cells from PBMCs. Specified subset: CD45RA+ positively selected. The chain links TRBV4-1 to TRBJ2-7; D gene unclear. The chain's CDR3 is CASSQVISRSSYEQYF. The CDR3 DNA is TGCGCCAGCAGCCAAGTAATTAGCAGGAGCTCCTACGAGCAGTACTTC.